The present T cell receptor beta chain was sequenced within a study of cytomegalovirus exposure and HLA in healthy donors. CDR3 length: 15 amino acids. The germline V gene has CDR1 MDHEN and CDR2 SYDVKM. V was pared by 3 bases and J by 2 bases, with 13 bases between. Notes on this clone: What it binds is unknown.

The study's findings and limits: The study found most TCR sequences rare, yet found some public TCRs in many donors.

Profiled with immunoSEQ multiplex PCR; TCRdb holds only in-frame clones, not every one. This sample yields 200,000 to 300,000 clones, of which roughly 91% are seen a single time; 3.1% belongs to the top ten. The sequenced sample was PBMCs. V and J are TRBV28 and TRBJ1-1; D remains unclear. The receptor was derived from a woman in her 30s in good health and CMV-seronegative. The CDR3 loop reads CASSFDRTVNTEAFF. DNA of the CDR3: TGTGCCAGCAGTTTTGACCGGACCGTTAACACTGAAGCTTTCTTT. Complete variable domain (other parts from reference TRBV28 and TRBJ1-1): DVKVTQSSRYLVKRTGEKVFLECVQDMDHENMFWYRQDPGLGLRLIYFSYDVKMKEKGDIPEGYSVSREKKERFSLILESASTNQTSMYLCASSFDRTVNTEAFFGQGTRLTVV.